Below are 30 T cell receptor beta chains sequenced from a single sample in a study of T cell clonality in common variable immunodeficiency. Libraries were prepared by immunoSEQ multiplex PCR; TCRdb keeps only in-frame clonotypes and omits some of them. Recorded here are about 64,000 clones, with no singletons, and the ten leading clones hold roughly 1.6%. Sequencing was performed on peripheral blood mononuclear cells. Every receptor here comes from a person aged 18 to 75 in good health.

This clone appeared many times. With the read ending 3 residues before the CDR3 end, the germline J gene is used to fill in that end. The J gene is TRBJ2-3, the V gene TRBV20-1, with TRBD2 identical over 10 bases. The trim removed 6 bases at V and 0 bases at J, leaving 6 bases unmatched. CDR1 is DFQATT and CDR2 is SNEGSKA in the germline V gene (reference sequence). This CDR3 is 15 amino acids long. Partial CDR3 DNA: TGCAGTGCAAAAAGAGCGGGGGGGAGCACAGATACG. Translating it yields CSAKRAGGSTDT. The complete CDR3 protein is CSAKRAGGSTDTQYF.

This clone was counted at least ten times. The sequenced fragment ends 3 residues before the CDR3 boundary, so the rest is inferred from the germline J gene. J is TRBJ2-7 and V is TRBV14, with 7 bases that match TRBD2. Trimming cost V 2 bases and J 3 bases; bases outside gene matches: 4. Per the germline V gene, CDR1 is SGHDN and CDR2 is FVKESK. The CDR3 extends over 14 amino acids. CDR3 region: CASSQRWGGYEQYF. The CDR3 DNA, read in part, is TGTGCCAGCAGCCAAAGGTGGGGGGGCTACGAG.

This clone was seen more than once but under ten times. The read terminates 3 residues before the CDR3 end, so the remaining end is supplied by the germline J gene. The V call is TRBV6-1, the J call TRBJ2-3, with 14 bases identical to TRBD2. Trimming cost V 0 bases and J 5 bases; bases outside gene matches: 7. The CDR3 has 18 amino acids. CDR1 MNHNS and CDR2 SASEGT come from the germline V gene. The CDR3 here is CASSEARGLAGGVDTQYF. The covered CDR3 bases are TGTGCCAGCAGTGAAGCCCGAGGACTAGCGGGGGGCGTAGATACG.

This clone was observed a handful of times. Coverage ceases 3 residues before the CDR3 finishes, and the germline J gene fills in the end. This rearrangement joins TRBV18 to TRBJ1-5; D perhaps matches TRBD1 (5 bases). Trimming took 6 bases from V and 2 from J, leaving 11 bases between them. Germline V gives CDR1 KGHSH, CDR2 LQKENI. The CDR3 is made up of 14 amino acids. The CDR3 bases that were read are TGTGCCAGCTCCCCCGGGGGGGGCAATCAGCCC. It translates to CASSPGGGNQP. The complete CDR3 sequence is CASSPGGGNQPQHF.

At least ten counts were recorded for this clone. This CDR3 is CATLRGGRDTQYF. CDR3 bases read: TGTGCCACCCTTCGTGGGGGCCGCGATACG. The genes are TRBV2 and TRBJ2-3; possibly TRBD1 for D (6 bases). The read terminates 3 residues ahead of where the CDR3 ends, so the germline J gene completes it. The CDR3 extends over 13 amino acids. Trimming removed 10 bases at V and 6 bases at J, with 17 bases between. Looked up from germline, CDR1 is SNHLY and CDR2 is FYNNEI.

At least ten counts were recorded for this clone. The DNA ends 3 residues before the CDR3 does, and the rest of the CDR3 is filled in from the germline J gene. V and J are TRBV6-2 or TRBV6-3 and TRBJ2-6; unclear D gene. The CDR3 is 16 amino acids. Germline values: CDR1 MNHEY, CDR2 SVGEGT. Trimming took off 7 bases at V and 0 bases at J, with 13 bases between the two ends. Incomplete CDR3 DNA: TGTGCCAGCATAAGGCCCCCTAGCTCTGGGGCCAACGTC. Its translation is CASIRPPSSGANV. The CDR3, in full, reads CASIRPPSSGANVLTF.

This clone was found a few times. From the germline J gene comes the end of the CDR3, since the read stops 3 residues before it. The chain carries TRBV5-1 and TRBJ2-7, with D uncertain. V lost 0 bases to trimming and J lost 2 bases, with 12 bases between them. Germline CDR1 is SGHRS and CDR2 is YFSETQ. The CDR3 spans 15 residues. The sequenced CDR3 bases are TGCGCCAGCAGCTTGGATGCAGTCCAAGCCTACGAG. This gives the protein CASSLDAVQAYE. The full CDR3 is CASSLDAVQAYEQYF.

This clone was counted many times. Coverage ceases 3 residues before the CDR3 finishes, and the germline J gene fills in the end. The V and J genes are TRBV29-1 and TRBJ2-7, with 8 bases aligning to TRBD1. Germline V gene lookup returns CDR1 SQVTM and CDR2 ANQGSEA. The CDR3 is made up of 14 amino acids. V trimming: 4 bases; J trimming: 3 bases; junction bases outside the gene matches: 8. Incomplete CDR3 DNA: TGCAGCGTTGTAAAGGGACAGGCGATCTACGAG. Amino acids: CSVVKGQAIYE. The whole CDR3 protein is CSVVKGQAIYEQYF.

This clone was counted many times. Partial CDR3 DNA: TGTGCCAGCAGTGACACTGGTGGC. Translation: CASSDTGG. The CDR3 in full is CASSDTGGYTF. This chain joins TRBV6-4 and TRBJ1-2, with D unresolved. The CDR3 extends 3 residues past the end of the read, so its final part is completed from the germline J gene. V dropped 2 bases and J dropped 7 bases, with 5 bases sitting between them. The CDR3 consists of 11 residues. The germline V gene encodes CDR1 MRHNA and CDR2 SNTAGT.

This clone was found many times. The CDR3 is cut off 3 residues early in the read; its end comes from the germline J gene. This chain joins TRBV4-2 and TRBJ1-4, with D unresolved. The CDR3 has 15 amino acids. V lost 1 base and J lost 8, with 14 bases in between. CDR1 and CDR2 from the germline V gene are LGHNA and YNFKEQ. The part of the CDR3 DNA that was read is TGTGCCAGCAGCCAAGGCCCAGTAACGGGGGAAAAA. This translates into CASSQGPVTGEK. The full CDR3 is CASSQGPVTGEKLFF.

A word on this clone: One end of the junction is discordant with germline, which a read error may explain. The CDR3 end falls 3 residues outside the read, so it is completed with the germline J gene. The V and J genes are TRBV5-1 and TRBJ2-2; 10 positions match TRBD2. CDR3 size: 15 residues. Looked up from germline, CDR1 is SGHRS and CDR2 is YFSETQ. The covered CDR3 bases are TGCGCCAGCAGTTTGGGACTAGCGTCGGCCGGGGAG. Residues: CASSLGLASAGE. The CDR3 reads in full as CASSLGLASAGELFF.

This clone was detected ten times or more. The DNA ends 3 residues before the CDR3 does, and the rest of the CDR3 is filled in from the germline J gene. V and J are TRBV20-1 and TRBJ1-2; 7 nucleotides agree with TRBD1. Germline V gene lookup returns CDR1 DFQATT and CDR2 SNEGSKA (reference sequence). This CDR3 is 14 amino acids long. With 1 base clipped from V and 2 bases from J, the junction kept 4 bases outside the gene matches. CDR3 sequence reads: CSARATTGNYGYTF. CDR3 bases read: TGCAGTGCTAGAGCGACGACAGGGAACTATGGC.

This clone was detected many times. The read is 3 residues too short to cover the CDR3 end, so that end is filled in from the germline J gene. The V call is TRBV5-1, the J call TRBJ1-5, with D possibly TRBD1 on 5 matching bases. Looked up from germline, CDR1 is SGHRS and CDR2 is YFSETQ. V was trimmed by 7 bases and J by 0 bases, leaving 17 bases between them. The CDR3 consists of 16 residues. This CDR3 is CASPRTGPYSNQPQHF. The DNA read from the CDR3 is TGCGCCAGCCCGAGAACAGGTCCTTATAGCAATCAGCCC.

This clone showed up many times. The CDR3 is cut off 3 residues early in the read; its end comes from the germline J gene. The chain recombines TRBV28 with TRBJ1-4, with a weak D call TRBD1 (6 bases). Germline V CDR1 and CDR2: MDHEN, SYDVKM. This CDR3 contains 16 residues. Trimming took off 2 bases at V and 9 bases at J, with 19 bases between the two ends. The part of the CDR3 DNA that was read is TGTGCCAGCAGTTTAGCCCTCAGGGGCGGATCGAAAAAA. Translated, it gives CASSLALRGGSKK. The whole CDR3 region reads CASSLALRGGSKKLFF.

This clone was seen repeatedly, ten times or more. From the germline J gene comes the end of the CDR3, since the read stops 3 residues before it. The V and J genes are TRBV5-1 and TRBJ1-1; tentatively, D is TRBD1 (5 bases). Germline V gives CDR1 SGHRS, CDR2 YFSETQ. This CDR3 has 12 residues. The covered CDR3 bases are TGCGCCAGCAGCGTGCAGGGTTTGGAA. Translation gives CASSVQGLE. The CDR3 in its entirety is CASSVQGLEAFF. The variable domain in full, completed from reference TRBV5-1 and TRBJ1-1, reads KAGVTQTPRYLIKTRGQQVTLSCSPISGHRSVSWYQQTPGQGLQFLFEYFSETQRNKGNFPGRFSGRQFSNSRSEMNVSTLELGDSALYLCASSVQGLEAFFGQGTRLTVV.

At least ten counts were recorded for this clone. The missing CDR3 end, 3 residues past where the read stops, is filled in from the germline J gene. This rearrangement joins TRBV20-1 to TRBJ2-5, with 8 bases aligning to TRBD1. Trimming removed 5 bases from V and 2 bases from J; junction bases left unmatched: 4. Germline CDR1 DFQATT, CDR2 SNEGSKA (reference sequence). The CDR3 totals 13 residues. The chain's CDR3 is CSALQGVQETQYF. The DNA read from the CDR3 is TGCAGTGCTCTACAGGGGGTTCAAGAGACC.

This clone was picked up many times. The read ends 3 residues before the CDR3 terminus; that terminus is restored from the germline J gene. The rearrangement joins TRBV2 to TRBJ1-2, with a weak D call TRBD1 (6 bases). Germline V gene data show CDR1 as SNHLY and CDR2 as FYNNEI. The CDR3 runs to 15 residues. The CDR3 sequence is CASRPFSTGSQGYTF. The CDR3 bases that were read are TGTGCCAGCAGACCCTTCTCAACAGGGAGCCAGGGC.

This clone showed up many times. The read gets to within 3 residues of the CDR3 end, and the germline J gene fills in the rest. The gene calls are TRBV2 and TRBJ2-7, with 7 bases matching TRBD2. The germline gives CDR1 SNHLY, CDR2 FYNNEI. V trimming: 3 bases; J trimming: 5 bases; junction bases outside the gene matches: 7. This CDR3 comprises 14 residues. The part of the CDR3 DNA that was read is TGTGCCAGCAGTGATAATCCTAGCGGAGACGAG. Translated: CASSDNPSGDE. In full, the CDR3 reads CASSDNPSGDEQYF.

As regards this clone: The CDR3 end is not reached by the read, which stops 3 residues before it; the germline J gene fills it in. The chain is built from TRBV13 and TRBJ2-2; D may be TRBD1 (6 bases). The CDR3 runs 17 residues. Trimming stripped 4 bases from V and 4 bases from J, with 19 bases between. Germline V gene data show CDR1 as PRHDT and CDR2 as FYEKMQ (reference sequence). The CDR3 spells CASSSRSGVWGTGELFF. CDR3 DNA, as far as it was read: TGTGCCAGCAGCTCGCGCTCAGGGGTATGGGGCACCGGGGAG.

This clone appeared many times. The missing CDR3 end, 3 residues past where the read stops, is filled in from the germline J gene. This chain connects TRBV7-8 to TRBJ2-3; TRBD2 agrees at 11 bases. The trim removed 5 bases at V and 8 bases at J, leaving 9 bases unmatched. The CDR3 has 15 residues. The V gene's germline CDR1 is SGHVS and CDR2 FQNEAQ. CDR3 in amino acids: CASSARLAGYGTQYF. The sequenced part of the CDR3 DNA is TGTGCCAGCAGCGCTAGACTAGCGGGGTATGGTACG.

This clone was detected many times. Here the CDR3 reads CASSVGPLNRGIHEQYF. The sequenced CDR3 bases are TGTGCCAGCAGCGTAGGACCCCTAAACAGGGGTATCCACGAG. This sequence joins TRBV9 and TRBJ2-7, with 7 bases lining up with TRBD1. The read terminates 3 residues ahead of where the CDR3 ends, so the germline J gene completes it. The CDR3 sequence is 17 residues long. The trim removed 0 bases at V and 5 bases at J, leaving 14 bases unmatched. From germline, CDR1 is SGDLS and CDR2 YYNGEE.

This clone was counted ten times or more. The read terminates 3 residues before the CDR3 end, so the remaining end is supplied by the germline J gene. The chain combines TRBV11-2 with TRBJ2-5; possibly TRBD1 for D (6 bases). With 5 bases removed from V and 4 bases from J, the gap between germline ends came to 14 bases. Germline lookup yields CDR1 SGHAT and CDR2 FQNNGV. The CDR3 sequence is 14 residues long. The sequenced part of the CDR3 DNA is TGTGCCAGCAGCCGTTTTGGGGGCGCAGAGACC. Translation: CASSRFGGAET. The entire CDR3 protein is CASSRFGGAETQYF.

This clone has a count of ten or more. The read halts 3 residues ahead of the CDR3 end, with the missing end drawn from the germline J gene. The genes are TRBV18 and TRBJ2-7; no definite D call. This CDR3 is 13 amino acids long. V lost 2 bases to trimming and J lost 5 bases, with 10 bases between them. CDR1 and CDR2 (germline): KGHSH, LQKENI. This chain's CDR3 is CASSPGTGDEQYF. CDR3 bases read: TGTGCCAGCTCACCAGGTACGGGTGACGAG.

This clone showed up many times. The read ends 3 residues shy of where the CDR3 ends; the end is completed using the germline J gene. The chain combines TRBV5-1 with TRBJ2-1; 10 nucleotides match TRBD1. Germline CDR1 and CDR2: SGHRS and YFSETQ. This CDR3 region has 15 residues. J gave up 4 bases and V 3 bases, and 4 bases lay outside the gene matches. The CDR3 DNA, read in part, is TGCGCCAGCAGCTACCCGGGACAGGGGTACAATGAG. It translates to CASSYPGQGYNE. The full CDR3 reads CASSYPGQGYNEQFF.

This clone was recorded at least ten times. The read ends 3 residues early relative to the CDR3; the germline J gene fills the gap. The chain recombines TRBV23-1 with TRBJ2-1; D might be TRBD1 (5 bases). TRBV23-1 is an ORF for which the function is uncertain. This CDR3 region has 12 residues. The V end lost 6 bases, the J end lost 5 bases, and 8 bases lay between the germline ends. CDR3 loop: CASRTAHNEQFF. CDR3 DNA (partial): TGCGCCAGCAGGACAGCCCACAATGAG.

This clone was seen only a few times. The CDR3 end is not reached by the read, which stops 3 residues before it; the germline J gene fills it in. The gene calls are TRBV5-1 and TRBJ2-5; possibly TRBD2 for D (6 bases). V was cut by 0 bases and J by 5 bases, with 11 bases left in between. Per the germline V gene, CDR1 is SGHRS and CDR2 is YFSETQ. This CDR3 is built from 14 residues. CDR3: CASSLARAGETQYF. CDR3 DNA (partial): TGCGCCAGCAGCTTGGCCCGGGCGGGGGAGACC.

There are many counts of this clone. Sequencing ends 3 residues short of the CDR3 end; the germline J gene provides the rest. The rearrangement uses TRBV2 and TRBJ2-4; 11 nucleotides align to TRBD1. The CDR3 has 19 residues. The V gene end was trimmed by 6 bases and the J gene end by 0 bases; junction bases not matched to a gene: 13. Germline V gene sequence: CDR1 SNHLY, CDR2 FYNNEI. The CDR3 DNA, read in part, is TGTGCCAGCAGCACTTCCGGGACAGGGGGAACTATAGCCAAAAACATT. It codes for CASSTSGTGGTIAKNI. The full CDR3 is CASSTSGTGGTIAKNIQYF.

This clone was detected many times. The CDR3 reads CASSHTGTSGGSDEQFF. The covered CDR3 bases are TGTGCCAGCAGCCATACCGGGACTAGCGGGGGGTCGGATGAG. The gene calls are TRBV3-1 (or the pseudogene TRBV3-2) and TRBJ2-1; 15 positions agree with TRBD2. The CDR3 extends 3 residues past the end of the read, so its final part is completed from the germline J gene. This CDR3 is built from 17 residues. J was trimmed by 8 bases and V by 3 bases; bases with no gene match: 8. CDR1 is LGHDT and CDR2 is YNNKEL in the germline V gene (reference sequence).

This clone was seen repeatedly, ten times or more. Read data end 3 residues before the CDR3 end; the end is taken from the germline J gene. This chain uses TRBV18 with TRBJ1-1, with D unresolved. V lost 4 bases and J lost 3, with 24 bases in between. CDR3 length: 18 residues. CDR1 is KGHSH, CDR2 LQKENI, per germline. The sequenced part of the CDR3 DNA is TGTGCCAGCTCACTAAAGGTGGCAATATATGAGATGGACACTGAA. Protein sequence: CASSLKVAIYEMDTE. The CDR3 in full is CASSLKVAIYEMDTEAFF.

This clone has a count of ten or more. The CDR3 is cut off 3 residues early in the read; its end comes from the germline J gene. The rearrangement links TRBV4-1 to TRBJ2-4; the D gene is possibly TRBD2 (6 bases). The V gene's germline CDR1 is MGHRA and CDR2 YSYEKL. The V and J ends lost 1 base and 0 bases respectively, with 10 bases between them. The CDR3 covers 16 residues. The DNA read from the CDR3 is TGCGCCAGCAGCCAAGCGGCGGGGTTAGCCAAAAACATT. The encoded protein is CASSQAAGLAKNI. The whole CDR3 protein reads CASSQAAGLAKNIQYF.